The present T cell receptor (beta chain) was sequenced within a study of Ad26.COV2.S vaccination and SARS-CoV-2 variants. Study results and limitations: Recipients given vaccine exceeded placebo recipients in spike-specific TCR breadth. Possibly, TCR breadth and depth analyses underestimated total T cell responses.

Some clones are missing from TCRdb's copy, which holds only in-frame ones; the method was immunoSEQ multiplex PCR. In the table there are some 390,000 clones, 89% of which are singletons. This CDR3 spans 14 amino acids. With V trimmed by 6 bases and J by 5 bases, 7 bases remained unmatched. The germline V gene has CDR1 MNHNY and CDR2 SVGAGI (reference sequence). In the case of this clone: Its antigen is still unknown.

Regarding treatment: some 20 received Ad26.COV2.S at low or high dose, single or two shots; several received placebo; per-sample allocation not given. Repertoires come from day 63 after the first vaccine or placebo injection. Immunization relied on an Ad26 vector, which expressed Wuhan-strain SARS-CoV-2 spike. Here the sequenced sample was peripheral blood, taken in a trial of Ad26.COV2.S vaccine versus placebo. The chain employs TRBV6-6 and TRBJ1-3; TRBD1 matches at 7 bases. This sequence originates from a person aged 18 to 59 who received the Ad26.COV2.S COVID-19 vaccine or a placebo. Written as DNA, the CDR3 is TGTGCCAGCAGCCAAGACAGGGAGAGAAACACCATATATTTT. Protein sequence: CASSQDRERNTIYF.